The sequence of this T cell receptor (beta chain) was determined in a study of response to subunit inactivated influenza vaccine (dated by TCRdb to 2016 to 2019). About the full investigation: Deep quantitative profiling of the T cell receptor repertoire was used in the study to follow responses to a trivalent subunit inactivated influenza vaccine.

In this sample, this clonotype turned up a few times. Its target antigen remains unknown. The sample holds no much larger clone one base away, and base qualities are not on file. On the study overall, not on this receptor specifically: According to the authors, only a limited number of new T cells may be recruited by each seasonal influenza vaccination.

The germline V and J ends show losses of 8 bases and 10 bases respectively, and no gene match explains 8 bases of the junction. From the cysteine through the phenylalanine, the CDR3 covers 14 amino acids. Of the read, only the CDR3 DNA is kept; its 42 bases are in frame from base 1. CDR1 and CDR2 are read off the germline V gene (reference sequence) as SEHNR and FQNEAQ. The protocol used for the library was RT-PCR. The sequencer listed for this sample is Illumina HiSeq 2500. The public reads were reprocessed in TCRdb via fastp at Q25 and MiXCR, keeping in-frame beta chains. Entries are consolidated by CDR3 protein sequence, retaining the most common genes and DNA. Here the sample has about 540,000 distinct CDR3 sequences; around 15% occur a single time. In total, the top ten clones hold around 10% of the sample.

The TCR originated in a man aged 50-60 years who received an inactivated influenza vaccine. Donor details come from another sample of the same person, matched by shared clones. The chain is assembled from TRBV7-9 and TRBJ2-6; TRBD1 agrees with 10 junctional bases. Sequenced here: PBMCs from blood, sampled 12 days after vaccination. CDR3 sequence: CASSETGGGNVLTF. The sequenced DNA is TGTGCCAGCTCAGAGACAGGGGGCGGGAACGTCCTGACTTTC. With the rest looked up from the reference TRBV7-9 and TRBJ2-6 genes rather than sequenced, the full variable domain is DTGVSQNPRHKITKRGQNVTFRCDPISEHNRLYWYRQTLGQGPEFLTYFQNEAQLEKSRLLSDRFSAERPKGSFSTLEIQRTEQGDSAMYLCASSETGGGNVLTFGAGSRLTVL.